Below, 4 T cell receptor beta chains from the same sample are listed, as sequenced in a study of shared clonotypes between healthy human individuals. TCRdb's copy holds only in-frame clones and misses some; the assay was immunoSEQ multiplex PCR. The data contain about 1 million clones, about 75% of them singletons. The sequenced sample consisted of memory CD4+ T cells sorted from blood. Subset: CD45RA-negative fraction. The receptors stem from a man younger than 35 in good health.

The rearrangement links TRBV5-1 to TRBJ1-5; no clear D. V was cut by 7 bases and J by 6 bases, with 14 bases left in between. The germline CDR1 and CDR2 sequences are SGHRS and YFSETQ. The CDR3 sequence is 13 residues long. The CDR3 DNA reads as TGCGCCAGCCGAAGGGAATTGGGTCAGCCCCAGCATTTT. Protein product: CASRRELGQPQHF.

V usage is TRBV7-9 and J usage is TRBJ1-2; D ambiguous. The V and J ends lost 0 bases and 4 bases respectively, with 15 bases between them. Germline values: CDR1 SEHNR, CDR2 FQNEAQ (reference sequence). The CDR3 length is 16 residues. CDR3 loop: CASSLAGEGSPYGYTF. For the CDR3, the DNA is TGTGCCAGCAGCTTAGCGGGCGAGGGATCCCCCTATGGCTACACCTTC.

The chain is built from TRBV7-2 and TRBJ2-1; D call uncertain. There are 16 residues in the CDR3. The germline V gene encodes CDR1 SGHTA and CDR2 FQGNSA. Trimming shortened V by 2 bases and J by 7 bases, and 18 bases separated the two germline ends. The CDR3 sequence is CASSLSIVLATNEQFF. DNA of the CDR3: TGTGCCAGCAGCTTATCTATCGTCTTGGCTACGAATGAGCAGTTCTTC. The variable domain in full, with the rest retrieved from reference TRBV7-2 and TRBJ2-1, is GAGVSQSPSNKVTEKGKDVELRCDPISGHTALYWYRQSLGQGLEFLIYFQGNSAPDKSGLPSDRFSAERTGGSVSTLTIQRTQQEDSAVYLCASSLSIVLATNEQFFGPGTRLTVL.

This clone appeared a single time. The CDR3 reads CASSVYGEHNEQYF. The CDR3 DNA follows: TGTGCCAGCAGCGTATATGGGGAGCACAACGAGCAGTACTTC. This chain links TRBV9 with TRBJ2-7; tentative D call: TRBD2 (5 bases). From germline, CDR1 is SGDLS and CDR2 YYNGEE. Trimming stripped 1 base from V and 5 bases from J, with 13 bases between. The length of the CDR3 is 14 residues.